The 29 T cell receptor beta chains reported below all come from one sample, sequenced in a study of liver allograft versus peripheral blood T cells (dated by TCRdb to about 2020). Some background on the complete study: The study compared T cell receptor repertoires found within transplanted livers against repertoires in the peripheral blood of liver transplant recipients.

Sequenced using an Illumina MiSeq. The public reads were run again by TCRdb, first through fastp at Q25 and then through MiXCR, and only productive beta chains were kept. Rows matching on CDR3 protein sequence are summarized as one entry with the most common DNA and genes. The sample has about 14,000 distinct CDR3 sequences on record, more than 20% of them singletons. The ten largest clones add up to around 5.8% of the sample. These TCRs come from a human patient who had a liver transplant. Because of the transplant, the T cells may be the graft donor's rather than the patient's own.

This clonotype has ten or more counts. The chain joins TRBV19 to TRBJ1-1, with no clear D. The CDR3 is made up of 13 amino acids. Trimming pared 3 bases from V and 0 bases from J, leaving 5 bases between. Germline values: CDR1 LNHDA, CDR2 SQIVND (reference sequence). Here the CDR3 DNA reads TGTGCCAGTAGTATCGCCTTGAACACTGAAGCTTTCTTT. Residues: CASSIALNTEAFF.

This clonotype ranks as medium-sized (0.01 to 0.1%). The CDR3 loop reads CASSTGGDYGYTF. CDR3 DNA sequence: TGTGCCAGCTCAACAGGGGGGGACTATGGCTACACCTTC. This rearrangement joins TRBV18 to TRBJ1-2, with 8 bases identical to TRBD1. CDR3 length: 13 residues. CDR1 KGHSH and CDR2 LQKENI come from the germline V gene. J gave up 3 bases and V 5 bases, and 2 bases lay outside the gene matches.

This clonotype was recorded a few times. The chain couples TRBV19 to TRBJ1-2; 8 bases match TRBD1. Losses at the gene ends were 7 bases for V and 8 bases for J; bases not matched to a gene: 12. The CDR3 has 14 amino acids. Germline CDR1 reads LNHDA; CDR2 reads SQIVND (reference sequence). In DNA form, the CDR3 reads TGTGCCAGTACCCCCGGACAGGGCTCTAAGGGCTACACCTTC. Its translation is CASTPGQGSKGYTF.

By frequency in the sample, this clonotype is medium-sized (0.01 to 0.1%). J is TRBJ1-2 and V is TRBV18; weak D call: TRBD1 (5 bases). Germline CDR1 KGHSH, CDR2 LQKENI. CDR3 length: 15 residues. V lost 1 base and J 6 bases, leaving 15 bases between the germline ends. CDR3 region: CASSPLETKGNGYTF. DNA of the CDR3: TGTGCCAGCTCACCACTAGAGACAAAGGGGAATGGCTACACCTTC.

This clonotype was seen only a few times. This chain links TRBV30 with TRBJ1-2; the D is unclear. There are 14 residues in the CDR3. Per germline, CDR1 GTSNPN and CDR2 SVGIG (reference sequence). Trimming took 2 bases from V and 0 from J, leaving 10 bases between them. The CDR3: CAWSPGLSNYGYTF. CDR3 DNA: TGTGCCTGGAGTCCCGGTCTTTCTAACTATGGCTACACCTTC.

Only a few counts were recorded for this clonotype. The chain carries TRBV20-1 and TRBJ1-2; D unresolved. CDR3 length equals 11 residues. Per the germline V gene, CDR1 is DFQATT and CDR2 is SNEGSKA (reference sequence). Trimming took 6 bases from V and 6 from J, leaving 11 bases between them. This chain's CDR3 is CSAVFADGYTF. In DNA, the CDR3 is TGCAGTGCCGTTTTCGCGGATGGCTACACCTTC.

This rearrangement joins TRBV25-1 to TRBJ1-2; D remains ambiguous. The V end was cut by 4 bases, the J end by 7 bases, with 10 bases between. Germline V lookup: CDR1 MGHDK, CDR2 SYGVNS. The CDR3 spans 12 residues. CDR3 in DNA: TGTGCCAGCAGTGGGCAAGCAGGTGGCTACACCTTC. This sequence encodes CASSGQAGGYTF.

The sample holds a few counts of this clonotype. V is TRBV12-3 or TRBV12-4 and J is TRBJ1-1, with a weak D call TRBD1 (5 bases). Trimming pared 4 bases from V and 7 bases from J, leaving 13 bases between. There are 13 residues in the CDR3. The CDR3 DNA is TGTGCCAGCAGTTCGGGCGAGGGGTTTGAAGCTTTCTTT. It specifies CASSSGEGFEAFF.

The rearrangement joins TRBV5-4 to TRBJ2-1, with TRBD2 identical over 9 bases. V dropped 0 bases and J dropped 9; count of bases not matched to a gene: 4. Germline CDR1 and CDR2: SGHNT and YYREEE (reference sequence). The CDR3 loop spans 14 amino acids. The CDR3 here is CASSLGNSGGEQFF. The CDR3 nucleotides are TGTGCCAGCAGCTTGGGGAATAGCGGGGGTGAGCAGTTCTTC.

V and J are TRBV12-3 or TRBV12-4 and TRBJ2-7, with unresolved D. The CDR3 extends over 13 amino acids. Trimming left V 2 bases short and J 2 bases short, with 7 bases between. Written as DNA, the CDR3 is TGTGCCAGCAGTTTACAGGTACCCTACGAGCAGTACTTC. Protein: CASSLQVPYEQYF.

This clonotype was seen only a few times. The genes are TRBV20-1 and TRBJ2-3, with 7 bases lining up with TRBD2. Trimming cost V 2 bases and J 3 bases; bases outside gene matches: 8. The germline V gene has CDR1 DFQATT and CDR2 SNEGSKA (reference sequence). This CDR3 comprises 15 residues. The CDR3 spells CSARSSGVGTDTQYF. The CDR3 DNA follows: TGCAGTGCTAGATCCAGCGGGGTGGGGACAGATACGCAGTATTTT.

This clonotype turned up a few times. This chain joins TRBV19 and TRBJ1-1; 7 bases are shared with TRBD1. CDR1 is LNHDA and CDR2 is SQIVND in the germline V gene (reference sequence). The CDR3 totals 12 residues. With V trimmed by 8 bases and J by 9 bases, 9 bases remained unmatched. The CDR3 DNA is TGTGCCAGTCGCATTGACAGGGATCAAGCTTTCTTT. Translating it yields CASRIDRDQAFF.

This clonotype has a count of ten or more. The gene calls are TRBV6-2 or TRBV6-3 and TRBJ1-2; 9 nucleotides line up with TRBD1. Germline V gene data show CDR1 as MNHEY and CDR2 as SVGEGT. The CDR3 is 14 residues long. J gave up 4 bases and V 6 bases, and 6 bases lay outside the gene matches. CDR3 sequence reads: CASRRDRAFYGYTF. Here the CDR3 DNA reads TGTGCCAGCAGGCGGGACAGGGCATTCTATGGCTACACCTTC.

In its sample, this clonotype is medium-sized. V gene TRBV19 combines with J gene TRBJ1-1; D unresolved. From germline, CDR1 is LNHDA and CDR2 SQIVND (reference sequence). Trimming removed 7 bases from V and 2 bases from J, with 14 bases in between. This CDR3 has 14 residues. This CDR3 is CASTQAYANTEAFF. The CDR3 DNA sequence: TGTGCCAGTACCCAAGCCTACGCAAACACTGAAGCTTTCTTT.

The table lists this clonotype with many counts. The V call is TRBV7-2, the J call TRBJ1-1; the match to TRBD1 covers 10 bases. The CDR3 covers 16 residues. From germline, CDR1 is SGHTA and CDR2 FQGNSA. J was trimmed by 0 bases and V by 2 bases; bases with no gene match: 3. The CDR3 reads CASSLFGTGVNTEAFF. CDR3 bases: TGTGCCAGCAGCTTATTCGGGACAGGGGTGAACACTGAAGCTTTCTTT. Supplemented by reference TRBV7-2 and TRBJ1-1, the full variable domain reads GAGVSQSPSNKVTEKGKDVELRCDPISGHTALYWYRQSLGQGLEFLIYFQGNSAPDKSGLPSDRFSAERTGGSVSTLTIQRTQQEDSAVYLCASSLFGTGVNTEAFFGQGTRLTVV.

This clonotype was found a few times. The V and J genes are TRBV7-9 and TRBJ1-1, with D unresolved. From germline, CDR1 is SEHNR and CDR2 FQNEAQ (reference sequence). The CDR3 totals 14 residues. The germline V and J ends were trimmed by 0 bases and 4 bases, with 9 bases remaining between them. The CDR3 protein is CASSLASLSTEAFF. As DNA, the CDR3 is TGTGCCAGCAGCTTAGCCTCTTTGAGCACTGAAGCTTTCTTT.

V and J are TRBV5-5 and TRBJ1-3; D not resolved. The germline CDR1 and CDR2 sequences are SGHKS and YYEKEE (reference sequence). This CDR3 region has 16 residues. V was pared by 2 bases and J by 0 bases, with 12 bases between. CDR3 sequence: CASSFQEYISGNTIYF. CDR3 in DNA: TGTGCCAGCAGCTTCCAGGAATACATCTCTGGAAACACCATATATTTT.

By sample fraction, this clonotype is medium-sized. This chain uses TRBV18 with TRBJ1-4; 7 bases map to TRBD1. With 3 bases clipped from V and 5 bases from J, the junction kept 3 bases outside the gene matches. This CDR3 spans 14 amino acids. Germline V gene sequence: CDR1 KGHSH, CDR2 LQKENI. DNA of the CDR3: TGTGCCAGCTCACCGACAGGGAGGAATGAAAAACTGTTTTTT. As protein: CASSPTGRNEKLFF.

By share of the sample, this clonotype is medium-sized. The chain is built from TRBV29-1 and TRBJ1-2, with a weak D call TRBD1 (6 bases). This CDR3 is 12 amino acids long. Looked up from germline, CDR1 is SQVTM and CDR2 is ANQGSEA. Between the trimmed V and J ends, which lost 4 bases and 2 bases, there was a span of 8 bases. The CDR3 loop reads CSVGTVNYGYTF. The DNA of the CDR3 is TGCAGCGTTGGGACAGTAAACTATGGCTACACCTTC. Drawing the rest from reference TRBV29-1 and TRBJ1-2, the complete variable domain is SAVISQKPSRDICQRGTSLTIQCQVDSQVTMMFWYRQQPGQSLTLIATANQGSEATYESGFVIDKFPISRPNLTFSTLTVSNMSPEDSSIYLCSVGTVNYGYTFGSGTRLTVV.

J is TRBJ1-5 and V is TRBV19; D not resolved. There are 16 residues in the CDR3. The germline CDR1 and CDR2 sequences are LNHDA and SQIVND (reference sequence). V gave up 1 base and J gave up 1 base, with 11 bases separating them. The CDR3 loop is CASSIAPGSSNQPQHF. The CDR3 DNA reads as TGTGCCAGTAGTATAGCCCCCGGGTCAAGCAATCAGCCCCAGCATTTT.

This clonotype was counted a few times. J is TRBJ1-5 and V is TRBV18; TRBD1 might be the D (6 bases). The CDR3 length is 15 residues. Germline V CDR1 and CDR2: KGHSH, LQKENI. V shed 4 bases and J shed 7 bases, with 17 bases lying between them. The CDR3 loop is CASSLNSRGGQPQHF. CDR3 sequence (DNA): TGTGCCAGCTCACTGAATTCCAGGGGAGGGCAGCCCCAGCATTTT.

This clonotype has only a few counts. This chain connects TRBV6-1 to TRBJ2-1, with a weak D call TRBD1 (7 bases). V was pared by 2 bases and J by 7 bases, with 12 bases between. From germline, CDR1 is MNHNS and CDR2 SASEGT. The CDR3 consists of 14 residues. The CDR3 region is CASSETTGRNEQFF. The CDR3 DNA reads TGTGCCAGCAGTGAAACGACAGGGAGGAATGAGCAGTTCTTC.

This clonotype was counted many times. V and J are TRBV6-5 and TRBJ1-2; no reliable D call. Germline V gene sequence: CDR1 MNHEY, CDR2 SVGAGI. The germline V and J ends were trimmed by 2 bases and 8 bases, with 15 bases remaining between them. The CDR3 is 14 amino acids. This CDR3 reads CASSYGERVEGYTF. CDR3 nucleotide sequence: TGTGCCAGCAGTTACGGGGAAAGGGTAGAAGGCTACACCTTC.

In this sample, this clonotype is medium-sized. V gene TRBV19 combines with J gene TRBJ1-2; D gene ambiguous. CDR1 LNHDA and CDR2 SQIVND come from the germline V gene (reference sequence). The V end was cut by 6 bases, the J end by 4 bases, with 18 bases between. This CDR3 has 15 residues. The CDR3 spells CASRQPLGWGYGYTF. For the CDR3, the DNA is TGTGCCAGTAGGCAGCCGCTAGGGTGGGGCTATGGCTACACCTTC.

V gene TRBV18 combines with J gene TRBJ2-2; maybe TRBD1 (6 bases). The CDR3 runs 14 residues. The V gene's germline CDR1 is KGHSH and CDR2 LQKENI. V gave up 4 bases and J gave up 7 bases, with 13 bases separating them. The DNA for the CDR3 is TGTGCCAGCTCACTAAACAGGGATGTCGGGGAGCTGTTTTTT. It translates to CASSLNRDVGELFF.

This clonotype has a count of ten or more. The chain combines TRBV6-5 with TRBJ1-2; D is uncertain. The CDR3 covers 14 residues. Trimming shortened V by 2 bases and J by 8 bases, and 15 bases separated the two germline ends. Germline assignment: CDR1 MNHEY and CDR2 SVGAGI. The CDR3 loop is CASSYGRGGRGYTF. CDR3 in DNA: TGTGCCAGCAGTTACGGACGGGGAGGGCGGGGCTACACCTTC.

Many counts were recorded for this clonotype. V usage is TRBV6-5 and J usage is TRBJ1-2; unclear D gene. Germline CDR1 is MNHEY and CDR2 is SVGAGI. V was pared by 6 bases and J by 2 bases, with 10 bases between. The CDR3 has 13 residues. CDR3 protein: CASSLDGNYGYTF. The CDR3 nucleotides read TGTGCCAGCAGCCTGGACGGCAACTATGGCTACACCTTC.

This clonotype was detected ten times or more. DNA for the CDR3: TGTGCCAGTAGCCCGGGACAGGGGGCGCGGATTAACTATGGCTACACCTTC. It yields the protein CASSPGQGARINYGYTF. V and J are TRBV19 and TRBJ1-2; TRBD1 agrees at 12 bases. Losses at the gene ends were 6 bases for V and 1 base for J; bases not matched to a gene: 9. This CDR3 has 17 amino acids. Germline loops: CDR1 LNHDA, CDR2 SQIVND (reference sequence).

This clonotype is judged medium-sized. This chain links TRBV18 with TRBJ1-4; tentatively, D is TRBD1 (6 bases). Trimming shortened V by 3 bases and J by 7 bases, and 12 bases separated the two germline ends. The germline V gene encodes CDR1 KGHSH and CDR2 LQKENI. The CDR3 spans 14 residues. The CDR3 nucleotides read TGTGCCAGCTCACCTACAGGGTCAAGTGAAAAACTGTTTTTT. Protein product: CASSPTGSSEKLFF.